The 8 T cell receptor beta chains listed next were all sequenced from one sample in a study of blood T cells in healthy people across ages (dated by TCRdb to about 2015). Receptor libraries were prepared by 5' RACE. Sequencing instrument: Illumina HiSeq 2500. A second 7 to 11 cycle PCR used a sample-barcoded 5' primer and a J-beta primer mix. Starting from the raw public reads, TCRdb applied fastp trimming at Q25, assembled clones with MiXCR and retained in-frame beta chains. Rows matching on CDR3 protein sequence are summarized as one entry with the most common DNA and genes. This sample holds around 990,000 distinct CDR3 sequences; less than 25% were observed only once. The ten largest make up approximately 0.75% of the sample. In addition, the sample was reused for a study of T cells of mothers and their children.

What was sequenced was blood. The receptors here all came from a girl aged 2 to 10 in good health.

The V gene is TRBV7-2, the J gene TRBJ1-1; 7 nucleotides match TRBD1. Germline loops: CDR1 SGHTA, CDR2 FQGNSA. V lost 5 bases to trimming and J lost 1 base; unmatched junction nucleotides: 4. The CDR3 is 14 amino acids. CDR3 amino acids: CASSTQGTNTEAFF. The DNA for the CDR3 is TGTGCCAGCAGCACACAGGGGACGAACACTGAAGCTTTCTTT.

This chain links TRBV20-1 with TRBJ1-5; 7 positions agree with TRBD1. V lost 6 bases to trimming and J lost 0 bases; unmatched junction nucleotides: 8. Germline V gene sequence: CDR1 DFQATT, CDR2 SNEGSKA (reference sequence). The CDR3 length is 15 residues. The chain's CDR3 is CSAVPGQYSNQPQHF. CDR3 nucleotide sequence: TGCAGTGCCGTGCCGGGACAGTATAGCAATCAGCCCCAGCATTTT.

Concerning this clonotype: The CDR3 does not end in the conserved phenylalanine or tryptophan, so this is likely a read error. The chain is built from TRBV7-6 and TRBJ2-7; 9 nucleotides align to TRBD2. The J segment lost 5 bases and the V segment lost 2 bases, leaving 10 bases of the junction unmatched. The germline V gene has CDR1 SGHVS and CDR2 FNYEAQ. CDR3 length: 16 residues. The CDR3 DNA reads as TGTGCCAGCAGCTTATTTGCGGGGGGGCGAGGGGACGAGCAGTACCTC. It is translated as CASSLFAGGRGDEQYL.

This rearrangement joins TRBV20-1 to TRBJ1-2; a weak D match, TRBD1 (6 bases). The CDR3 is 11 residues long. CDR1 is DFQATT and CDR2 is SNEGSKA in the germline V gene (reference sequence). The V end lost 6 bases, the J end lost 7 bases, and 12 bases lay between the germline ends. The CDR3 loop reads CSALDSLGYTF. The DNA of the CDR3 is TGCAGTGCGCTGGACAGTCTTGGCTACACCTTC.

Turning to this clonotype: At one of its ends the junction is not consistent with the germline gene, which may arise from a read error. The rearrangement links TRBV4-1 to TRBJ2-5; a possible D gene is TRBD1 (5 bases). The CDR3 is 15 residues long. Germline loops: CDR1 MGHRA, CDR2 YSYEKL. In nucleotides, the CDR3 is TGCGCCAGCAGCCAAGTCTCGTCAGGGTTAGAGACCCGGTACTTC. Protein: CASSQVSSGLETRYF.

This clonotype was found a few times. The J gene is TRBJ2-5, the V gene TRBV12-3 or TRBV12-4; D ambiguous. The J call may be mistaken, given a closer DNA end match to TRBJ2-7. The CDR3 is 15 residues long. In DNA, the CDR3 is TGTGCCAGCAGCCCCTTACCTGACTTGGGGTACGAGCAGTACTTC. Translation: CASSPLPDLGYEQYF.

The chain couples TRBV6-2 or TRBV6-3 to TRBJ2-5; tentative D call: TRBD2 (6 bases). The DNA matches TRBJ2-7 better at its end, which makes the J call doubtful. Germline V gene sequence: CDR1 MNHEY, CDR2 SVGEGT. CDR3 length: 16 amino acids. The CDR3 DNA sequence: TGTGCCAGCAGTTACTCGATTCGGGAGTTCGCCTACGAGCAGTACTTC. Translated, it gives CASSYSIREFAYEQYF.

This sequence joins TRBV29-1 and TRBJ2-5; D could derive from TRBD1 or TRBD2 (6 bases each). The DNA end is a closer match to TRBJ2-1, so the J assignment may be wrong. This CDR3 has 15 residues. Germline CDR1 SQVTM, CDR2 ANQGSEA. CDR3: CSVEETGHGGDEQFF. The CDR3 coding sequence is TGCAGCGTTGAAGAAACGGGACACGGAGGGGATGAGCAGTTCTTC.